The 15 T cell receptor beta chains listed next were all sequenced from one sample in a study of OX40 agonist ivuxolimab in advanced cancers. Generated by immunoSEQ multiplex PCR, the TCRdb table keeps only in-frame clones and is missing some. This table has tens of thousands of clones, roughly 90% appearing once. The sample in question was CD4+ or CD8+ T cells sorted from blood, obtained in a trial of the OX40 agonist ivuxolimab. These receptors all come from an adult with an advanced solid tumor such as melanoma, head and neck, liver or kidney cancer.

J is TRBJ2-7 and V is TRBV7-2, with 13 nucleotides matching TRBD2. The CDR3 totals 18 residues. V trimming: 1 base; J trimming: 5 bases; junction bases outside the gene matches: 11. Germline V gives CDR1 SGHTA, CDR2 FQGNSA. CDR3 protein: CASSLDQSGLAGLNEQYF. The CDR3 DNA sequence: TGTGCCAGCAGCTTAGATCAGTCGGGACTAGCGGGATTGAACGAGCAGTACTTC.

The J gene is TRBJ2-7, the V gene TRBV30; possibly TRBD2 for D (5 bases). The V end lost 5 bases, the J end lost 2 bases, and 19 bases lay between the germline ends. The CDR3 covers 15 residues. In germline, CDR1 is GTSNPN, CDR2 SVGIG (reference sequence). CDR3 residues: CAWGHPSGGAYEQYF. Here the CDR3 DNA reads TGTGCCTGGGGGCACCCCAGCGGTGGGGCCTACGAGCAGTACTTC.

The J gene is TRBJ2-1, the V gene TRBV15; 7 nucleotides line up with TRBD2. With V trimmed by 8 bases and J by 7 bases, 8 bases remained unmatched. CDR3 length: 13 amino acids. Germline CDR1 and CDR2: LNHNV and YYDKDF (reference sequence). The CDR3 DNA sequence: TGTGCCACCGGGAACGGGCGGGGGAATGAGCAGTTCTTC. Translation: CATGNGRGNEQFF.

The gene calls are TRBV7-2 and TRBJ2-7, with 9 bases that match TRBD1. The V gene's germline CDR1 is SGHTA and CDR2 FQGNSA. V trimming: 5 bases; J trimming: 2 bases; junction bases outside the gene matches: 4. The CDR3 is 14 residues long. CDR3 sequence: CASSPRQGAYEQYF. In DNA form, the CDR3 reads TGTGCCAGCAGCCCACGACAGGGGGCCTACGAGCAGTACTTC.

With regard to this clone: Other nucleotide sequences from this sample produce the same CDR3. This rearrangement joins TRBV18 to TRBJ1-1; a weak D match, TRBD1 (5 bases). Between the trimmed V and J ends, which lost 4 bases and 1 base, there was a span of 10 bases. Per the germline V gene, CDR1 is KGHSH and CDR2 is LQKENI. The length of the CDR3 is 14 residues. CDR3 coding DNA: TGTGCCAGCTCACTGCTCAGGGAGAACACTGAAGCTTTCTTT. Its translation is CASSLLRENTEAFF.

A few counts support this clone. The gene calls are TRBV19 and TRBJ1-5; D is unclear. Germline-derived CDR1 and CDR2 are LNHDA and SQIVND (reference sequence). V lost 7 bases and J 2 bases, leaving 12 bases between the germline ends. CDR3 length: 14 amino acids. In DNA, the CDR3 is TGTGCCAGTACCACTGTCTCCGGCAATCAGCCCCAGCATTTT. It yields the protein CASTTVSGNQPQHF.

The CDR3 reads CASSLAGQGRGNYGYTF. The DNA of the CDR3 is TGTGCCAGCAGTTTAGCCGGACAGGGACGGGGTAACTATGGCTACACCTTC. This chain connects TRBV27 to TRBJ1-2; 8 positions agree with TRBD1. Trimming at V came to 2 bases and at J to 1 base, leaving 9 bases not matched to a gene. This CDR3 comprises 17 residues. Looked up from germline, CDR1 is MNHEY and CDR2 is SMNVEV (reference sequence).

This clone was counted a single time. This chain links TRBV19 with TRBJ1-6; D gene uncertain. Germline CDR1 is LNHDA and CDR2 is SQIVND (reference sequence). The CDR3 runs 14 residues. Trimming cost V 6 bases and J 10 bases, with 16 bases left between them. The CDR3 nucleotides are TGTGCCAGTAGAGTAGCCCTGACGGGGTCACCCCTCCACTTT. Its translation is CASRVALTGSPLHF.

This rearrangement joins TRBV30 to TRBJ2-1; weak D call: TRBD2 (5 bases). Germline CDR1 reads GTSNPN; CDR2 reads SVGIG (reference sequence). The length of the CDR3 is 11 residues. Trimming removed 3 bases from V and 9 bases from J, with 9 bases in between. CDR3 region: CAWRSEGEQFF. CDR3 in DNA: TGTGCCTGGAGGTCAGAGGGTGAGCAGTTCTTC.

This chain links TRBV28 with TRBJ1-1, with a tentative D call TRBD1 (5 bases). V was shortened by 6 bases and J by 6 bases, with 20 bases between the two germline ends. Looked up from germline, CDR1 is MDHEN and CDR2 is SYDVKM. The CDR3 covers 15 residues. CDR3 protein: CASRNLLGGGSEAFF. In DNA, the CDR3 is TGTGCCAGCAGAAACCTTTTGGGGGGAGGGTCTGAAGCTTTCTTT.

The chain uses TRBV7-6 and TRBJ2-7, with D uncertain. CDR1 and CDR2 from the germline V gene are SGHVS and FNYEAQ. The CDR3 consists of 15 residues. V gave up 5 bases and J gave up 0 bases, with 14 bases separating them. CDR3: CASSASPQSSYEQYF. The CDR3 DNA follows: TGTGCCAGCAGCGCCAGCCCTCAGAGCTCCTACGAGCAGTACTTC.

The rearrangement links TRBV6-5 to TRBJ2-3; 7 bases map to TRBD2. V shed 0 bases and J 3 bases; nucleotides not matched to a gene: 0. Germline assignment: CDR1 MNHEY and CDR2 SVGAGI. The CDR3 totals 14 residues. This CDR3 is CASSYSSGTDTQYF. For the CDR3, the DNA is TGTGCCAGCAGTTACTCTAGCGGGACAGATACGCAGTATTTT.

The V gene is TRBV6-4, the J gene TRBJ1-5; D is undetermined. Looked up from germline, CDR1 is MRHNA and CDR2 is SNTAGT. Trimming shortened V by 5 bases and J by 5 bases, and 10 bases separated the two germline ends. This CDR3 has 13 residues. CDR3 coding DNA: TGTGCCAGCAGTCCAGAAAGAGATCAGCCCCAGCATTTT. Translating it yields CASSPERDQPQHF.

J is TRBJ1-1 and V is TRBV4-3, with D unclear. This CDR3 is built from 13 residues. With 0 bases removed from V and 9 bases from J, the gap between germline ends came to 11 bases. Germline CDR1 reads LGHNA; CDR2 reads YSLEER. The CDR3 bases are TGCGCCAGCAGCCAAGATCGGCACGGAAAAGCTTTCTTT. This encodes CASSQDRHGKAFF.

A single count supports this clone. V and J are TRBV28 and TRBJ1-2; D is unclear. The germline V and J ends were trimmed by 8 bases and 3 bases, with 13 bases remaining between them. CDR1 is MDHEN, CDR2 SYDVKM, per germline. This CDR3 has 13 residues. The CDR3 region is CASGWIEDYGYTF. The CDR3 DNA sequence: TGTGCCAGCGGTTGGATAGAAGACTATGGCTACACCTTC.